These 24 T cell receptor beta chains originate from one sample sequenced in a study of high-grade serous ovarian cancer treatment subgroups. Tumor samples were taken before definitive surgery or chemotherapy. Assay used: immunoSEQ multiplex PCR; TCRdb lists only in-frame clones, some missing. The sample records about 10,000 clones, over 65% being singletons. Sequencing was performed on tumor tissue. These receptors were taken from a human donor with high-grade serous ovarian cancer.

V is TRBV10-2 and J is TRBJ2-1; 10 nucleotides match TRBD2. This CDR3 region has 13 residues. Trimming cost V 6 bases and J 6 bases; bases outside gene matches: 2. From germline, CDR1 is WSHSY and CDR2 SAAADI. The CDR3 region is CASRLAGTNEQFF. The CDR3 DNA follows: TGCGCCAGCAGACTAGCGGGGACCAATGAGCAGTTCTTC.

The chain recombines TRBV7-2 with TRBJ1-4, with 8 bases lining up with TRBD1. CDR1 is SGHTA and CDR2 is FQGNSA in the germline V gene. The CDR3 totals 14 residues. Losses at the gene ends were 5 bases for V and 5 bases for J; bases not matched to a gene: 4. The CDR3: CASSRRTGNEKLFF. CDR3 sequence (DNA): TGTGCCAGCAGCCGTCGGACAGGGAATGAAAAACTGTTTTTT.

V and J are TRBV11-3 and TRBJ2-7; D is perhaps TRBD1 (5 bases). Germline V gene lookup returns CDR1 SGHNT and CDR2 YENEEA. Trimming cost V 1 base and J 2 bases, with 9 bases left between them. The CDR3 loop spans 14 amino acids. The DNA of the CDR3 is TGTGCCAGCAGCTTAGGGGCAGGGCCCTACGAGCAGTACTTC. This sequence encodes CASSLGAGPYEQYF.

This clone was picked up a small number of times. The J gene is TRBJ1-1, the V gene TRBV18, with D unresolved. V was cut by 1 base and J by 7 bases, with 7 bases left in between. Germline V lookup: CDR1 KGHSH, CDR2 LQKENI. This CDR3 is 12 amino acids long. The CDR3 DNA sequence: TGTGCCAGCTCACCACAGGGCTTTGAAGCTTTCTTT. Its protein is CASSPQGFEAFF.

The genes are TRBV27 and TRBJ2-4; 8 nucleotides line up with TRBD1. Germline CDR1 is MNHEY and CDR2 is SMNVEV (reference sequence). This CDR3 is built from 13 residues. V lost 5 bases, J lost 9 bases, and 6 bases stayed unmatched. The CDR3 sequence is CASSADRGGIQYF. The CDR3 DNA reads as TGTGCCAGCAGTGCTGACAGGGGCGGCATTCAGTACTTC.

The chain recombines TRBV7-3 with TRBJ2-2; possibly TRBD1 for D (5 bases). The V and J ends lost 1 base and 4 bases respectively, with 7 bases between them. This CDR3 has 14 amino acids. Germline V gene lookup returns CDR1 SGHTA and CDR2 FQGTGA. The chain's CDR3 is CASSLMQGTGELFF. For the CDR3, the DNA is TGTGCCAGCAGCTTAATGCAGGGCACCGGGGAGCTGTTTTTT. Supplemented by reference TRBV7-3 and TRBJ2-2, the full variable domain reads GAGVSQTPSNKVTEKGKYVELRCDPISGHTALYWYRQSLGQGPEFLIYFQGTGAADDSGLPNDRFFAVRPEGSVSTLKIQRTERGDSAVYLCASSLMQGTGELFFGEGSRLTVL.

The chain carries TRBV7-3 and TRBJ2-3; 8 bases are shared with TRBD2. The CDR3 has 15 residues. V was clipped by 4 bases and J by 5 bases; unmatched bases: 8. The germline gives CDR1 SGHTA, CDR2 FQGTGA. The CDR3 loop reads CASSSGGAGGDTQYF. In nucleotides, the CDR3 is TGTGCCAGCAGCTCTGGTGGGGCGGGAGGAGATACGCAGTATTTT.

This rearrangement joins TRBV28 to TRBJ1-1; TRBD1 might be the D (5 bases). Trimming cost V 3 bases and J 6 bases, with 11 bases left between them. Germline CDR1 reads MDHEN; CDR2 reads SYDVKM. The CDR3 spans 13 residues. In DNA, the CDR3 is TGTGCCAGCAGTTTGGGCAGGGTCGCTGAAGCTTTCTTT. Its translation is CASSLGRVAEAFF.

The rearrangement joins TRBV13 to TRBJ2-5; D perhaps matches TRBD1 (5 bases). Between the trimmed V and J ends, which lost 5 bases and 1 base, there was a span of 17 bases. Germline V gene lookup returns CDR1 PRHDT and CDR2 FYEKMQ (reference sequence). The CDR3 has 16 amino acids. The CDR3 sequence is CASSPQGGRVQETQYF. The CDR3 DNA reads TGTGCCAGCAGCCCGCAGGGTGGGCGCGTCCAAGAGACCCAGTACTTC.

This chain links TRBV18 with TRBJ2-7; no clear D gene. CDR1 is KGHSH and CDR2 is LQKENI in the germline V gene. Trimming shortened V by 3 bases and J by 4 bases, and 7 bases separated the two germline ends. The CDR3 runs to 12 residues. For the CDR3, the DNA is TGTGCCAGCTCACCGGATAGGTACGAGCAGTACTTC. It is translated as CASSPDRYEQYF.

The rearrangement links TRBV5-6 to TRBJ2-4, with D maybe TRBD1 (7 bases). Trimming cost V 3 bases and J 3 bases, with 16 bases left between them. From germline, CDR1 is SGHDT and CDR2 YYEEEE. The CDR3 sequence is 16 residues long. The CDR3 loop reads CASSWTDRRGKNIQYF. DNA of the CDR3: TGTGCCAGCAGCTGGACGGACAGGAGGGGCAAAAACATTCAGTACTTC.

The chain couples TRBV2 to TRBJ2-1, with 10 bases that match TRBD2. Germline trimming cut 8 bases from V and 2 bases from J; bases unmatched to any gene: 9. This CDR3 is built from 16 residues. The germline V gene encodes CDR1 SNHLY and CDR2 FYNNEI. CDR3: CASSGGAGGPYNEQFF. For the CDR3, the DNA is TGTGCCAGCTCCGGGGGAGCGGGAGGGCCCTACAATGAGCAGTTCTTC.

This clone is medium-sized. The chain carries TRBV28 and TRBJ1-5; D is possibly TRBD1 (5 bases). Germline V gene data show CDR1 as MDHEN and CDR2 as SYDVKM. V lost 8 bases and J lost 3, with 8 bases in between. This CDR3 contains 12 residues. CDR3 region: CASRDPNQPQHF. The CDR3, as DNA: TGTGCCAGCCGGGACCCCAATCAGCCCCAGCATTTT.

The CDR3: CSVGPGTGQPQHF. In DNA form, the CDR3 reads TGCAGCGTTGGACCTGGGACCGGTCAGCCCCAGCATTTT. The V gene is TRBV29-1, the J gene TRBJ1-5; TRBD1 is a possible D gene (5 bases). The CDR3 totals 13 residues. Trimming removed 4 bases from V and 6 bases from J, with 13 bases in between. In germline, CDR1 is SQVTM, CDR2 ANQGSEA.

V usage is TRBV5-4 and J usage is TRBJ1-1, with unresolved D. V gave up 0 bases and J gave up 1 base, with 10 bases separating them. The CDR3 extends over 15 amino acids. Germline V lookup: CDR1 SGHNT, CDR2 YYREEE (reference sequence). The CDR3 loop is CASSLGFSRNTEAFF. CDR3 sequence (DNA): TGTGCCAGCAGCTTGGGGTTCTCGAGGAACACTGAAGCTTTCTTT.

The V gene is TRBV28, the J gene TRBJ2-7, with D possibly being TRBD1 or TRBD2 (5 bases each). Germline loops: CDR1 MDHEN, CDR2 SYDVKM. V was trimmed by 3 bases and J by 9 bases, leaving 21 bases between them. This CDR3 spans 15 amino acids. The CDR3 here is CASSLVRGSYLGQYF. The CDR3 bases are TGTGCCAGCAGTTTGGTGAGGGGATCCTATCTAGGGCAGTACTTC.

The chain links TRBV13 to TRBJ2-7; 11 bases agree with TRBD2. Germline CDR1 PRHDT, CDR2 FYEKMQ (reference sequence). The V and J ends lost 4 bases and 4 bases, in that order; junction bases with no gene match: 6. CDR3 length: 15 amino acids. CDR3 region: CASSSLTSGSYEQYF. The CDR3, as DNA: TGTGCCAGCAGCTCCCTTACTAGCGGGAGTTACGAGCAGTACTTC.

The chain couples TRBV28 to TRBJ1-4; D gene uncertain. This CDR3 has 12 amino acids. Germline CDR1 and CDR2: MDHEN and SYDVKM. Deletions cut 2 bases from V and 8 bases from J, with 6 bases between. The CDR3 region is CASSLPGEKLFF. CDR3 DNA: TGTGCCAGCAGTTTACCCGGGGAAAAACTGTTTTTT.

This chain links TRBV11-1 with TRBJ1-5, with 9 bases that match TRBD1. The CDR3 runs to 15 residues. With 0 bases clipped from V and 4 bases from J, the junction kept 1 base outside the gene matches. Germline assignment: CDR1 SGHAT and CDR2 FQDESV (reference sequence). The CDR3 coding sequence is TGTGCCAGCAGCTTAGCCGGGACAGGGAATCAGCCCCAGCATTTT. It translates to CASSLAGTGNQPQHF.

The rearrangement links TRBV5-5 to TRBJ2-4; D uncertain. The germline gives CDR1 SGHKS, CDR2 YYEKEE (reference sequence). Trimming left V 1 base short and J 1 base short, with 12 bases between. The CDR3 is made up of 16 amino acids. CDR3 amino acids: CASSLNVREAKNIQYF. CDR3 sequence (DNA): TGTGCCAGCAGCTTGAACGTCCGAGAGGCCAAAAACATTCAGTACTTC.

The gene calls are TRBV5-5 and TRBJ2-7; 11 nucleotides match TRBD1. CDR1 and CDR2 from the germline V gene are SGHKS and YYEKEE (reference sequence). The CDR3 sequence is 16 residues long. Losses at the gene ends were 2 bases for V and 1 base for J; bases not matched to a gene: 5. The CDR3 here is CASSLLGQGASYEQYF. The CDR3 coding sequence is TGTGCCAGCAGCTTACTTGGACAGGGGGCATCCTACGAGCAGTACTTC.

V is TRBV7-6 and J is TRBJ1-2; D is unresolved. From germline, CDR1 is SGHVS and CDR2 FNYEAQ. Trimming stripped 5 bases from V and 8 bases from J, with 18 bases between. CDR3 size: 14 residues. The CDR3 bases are TGTGCCAGCAGCGGGCACGAGGGAGGTGAGGGCTACACCTTC. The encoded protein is CASSGHEGGEGYTF. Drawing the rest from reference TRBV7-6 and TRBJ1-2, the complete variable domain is GAGVSQSPRYKVTKRGQDVALRCDPISGHVSLYWYRQALGQGPEFLTYFNYEAQQDKSGLPNDRFSAERPEGSISTLTIQRTEQRDSAMYRCASSGHEGGEGYTFGSGTRLTVV.

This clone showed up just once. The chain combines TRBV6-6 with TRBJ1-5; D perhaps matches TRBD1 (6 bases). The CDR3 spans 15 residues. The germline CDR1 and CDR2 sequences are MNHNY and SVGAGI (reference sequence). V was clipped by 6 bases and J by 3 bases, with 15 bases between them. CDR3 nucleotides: TGTGCCAGCAGCCACCCGCCGGGGGCCAATCAGCCCCAGCATTTT. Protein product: CASSHPPGANQPQHF.

CDR3 DNA sequence: TGTGCCAGCAGCCCCAGTAATCGCCGGTATGGCTACACCTTC. As protein: CASSPSNRRYGYTF. J is TRBJ1-2 and V is TRBV11-3; the D is unclear. CDR1 SGHNT and CDR2 YENEEA come from the germline V gene. The V gene lost 5 bases and the J gene lost 5 bases, with 15 bases spanning the gap. The CDR3 has 14 residues. Variable domain in full (rest from reference TRBV11-3 and TRBJ1-2): EAGVVQSPRYKIIEKKQPVAFWCNPISGHNTLYWYLQNLGQGPELLIRYENEEAVDDSQLPKDRFSAERLKGVDSTLKIQPAELGDSAVYLCASSPSNRRYGYTFGSGTRLTVV.